The 4 T cell receptor beta chains given below trace back to one sample, sequenced in a study of spatial heterogeneity in lung cancer. Noted time point: sample taken at primary tumor resection. The input material, whole RNA from tumor, nontumor lung or frozen PBMC, was sequenced unsorted. A single record per CDR3 protein comes from TCRdb applying MiXCR to the 5' RACE reads. The sample includes roughly 7,300 distinct CDR3 sequences, 19% of them seen just once. Sequencing was performed on PBMCs, taken at surgery. Receptors were obtained from a female donor with early-stage non-small cell lung cancer.

This clonotype was picked up a small number of times. This chain joins TRBV28 and TRBJ2-7; D is perhaps TRBD1 or TRBD2 (5 bases each). Germline V gene lookup returns CDR1 MDHEN and CDR2 SYDVKM. The CDR3 is 13 residues long. With 7 bases removed from V and 3 bases from J, the gap between germline ends came to 13 bases. The CDR3 protein is CASTRDPRYEQYF. CDR3 DNA sequence: TGTGCCAGCACCCGGGACCCCCGCTACGAGCAGTACTTC.

Many counts were recorded for this clonotype. The J gene is TRBJ1-5, the V gene TRBV5-1; TRBD1 is a possible D gene (6 bases). From germline, CDR1 is SGHRS and CDR2 YFSETQ. Trimming took 8 bases from V and 0 from J, leaving 15 bases between them. The CDR3 loop spans 15 amino acids. CDR3: CASRPTGNSNQPQHF. The CDR3 nucleotides are TGCGCCAGTAGGCCCACAGGGAATAGCAATCAGCCCCAGCATTTT.

At least ten counts were recorded for this clonotype. The V call is TRBV21-1, the J call TRBJ2-7; TRBD1, the D gene given by the table, was not confirmed from the DNA. TRBV21-1 is designated a pseudogene. The length of the CDR3 is 14 residues. CDR3 coding DNA: TGTGCCAGCAGCGGGGGGACAGTCTCCTACGAGCAGTACGTC. Protein sequence: CASSGGTVSYEQYV.

DNA for the CDR3: TGTGCCAGTAGGGGACAGGGTTTCCAGCCCCAGCATTTT. Its translation is CASRGQGFQPQHF. The chain is built from TRBV28 and TRBJ1-5; 9 nucleotides line up with TRBD1. V was clipped by 9 bases and J by 7 bases; unmatched bases: 7. Germline CDR1 reads MDHEN; CDR2 reads SYDVKM. There are 13 residues in the CDR3.